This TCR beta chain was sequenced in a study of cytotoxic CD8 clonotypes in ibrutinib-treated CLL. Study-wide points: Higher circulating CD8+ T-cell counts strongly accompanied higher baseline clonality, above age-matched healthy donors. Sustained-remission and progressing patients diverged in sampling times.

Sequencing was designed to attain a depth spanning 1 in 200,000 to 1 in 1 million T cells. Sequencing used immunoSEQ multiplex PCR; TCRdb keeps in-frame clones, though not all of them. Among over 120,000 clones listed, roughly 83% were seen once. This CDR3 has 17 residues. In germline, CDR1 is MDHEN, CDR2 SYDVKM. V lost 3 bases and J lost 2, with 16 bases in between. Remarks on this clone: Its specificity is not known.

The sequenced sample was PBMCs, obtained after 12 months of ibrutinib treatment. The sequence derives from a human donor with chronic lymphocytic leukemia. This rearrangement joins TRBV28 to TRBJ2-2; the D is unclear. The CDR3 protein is CASSFLHKGKNTGELFF. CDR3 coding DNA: TGTGCCAGCAGTTTCCTACATAAGGGAAAAAACACCGGGGAGCTGTTTTTT.